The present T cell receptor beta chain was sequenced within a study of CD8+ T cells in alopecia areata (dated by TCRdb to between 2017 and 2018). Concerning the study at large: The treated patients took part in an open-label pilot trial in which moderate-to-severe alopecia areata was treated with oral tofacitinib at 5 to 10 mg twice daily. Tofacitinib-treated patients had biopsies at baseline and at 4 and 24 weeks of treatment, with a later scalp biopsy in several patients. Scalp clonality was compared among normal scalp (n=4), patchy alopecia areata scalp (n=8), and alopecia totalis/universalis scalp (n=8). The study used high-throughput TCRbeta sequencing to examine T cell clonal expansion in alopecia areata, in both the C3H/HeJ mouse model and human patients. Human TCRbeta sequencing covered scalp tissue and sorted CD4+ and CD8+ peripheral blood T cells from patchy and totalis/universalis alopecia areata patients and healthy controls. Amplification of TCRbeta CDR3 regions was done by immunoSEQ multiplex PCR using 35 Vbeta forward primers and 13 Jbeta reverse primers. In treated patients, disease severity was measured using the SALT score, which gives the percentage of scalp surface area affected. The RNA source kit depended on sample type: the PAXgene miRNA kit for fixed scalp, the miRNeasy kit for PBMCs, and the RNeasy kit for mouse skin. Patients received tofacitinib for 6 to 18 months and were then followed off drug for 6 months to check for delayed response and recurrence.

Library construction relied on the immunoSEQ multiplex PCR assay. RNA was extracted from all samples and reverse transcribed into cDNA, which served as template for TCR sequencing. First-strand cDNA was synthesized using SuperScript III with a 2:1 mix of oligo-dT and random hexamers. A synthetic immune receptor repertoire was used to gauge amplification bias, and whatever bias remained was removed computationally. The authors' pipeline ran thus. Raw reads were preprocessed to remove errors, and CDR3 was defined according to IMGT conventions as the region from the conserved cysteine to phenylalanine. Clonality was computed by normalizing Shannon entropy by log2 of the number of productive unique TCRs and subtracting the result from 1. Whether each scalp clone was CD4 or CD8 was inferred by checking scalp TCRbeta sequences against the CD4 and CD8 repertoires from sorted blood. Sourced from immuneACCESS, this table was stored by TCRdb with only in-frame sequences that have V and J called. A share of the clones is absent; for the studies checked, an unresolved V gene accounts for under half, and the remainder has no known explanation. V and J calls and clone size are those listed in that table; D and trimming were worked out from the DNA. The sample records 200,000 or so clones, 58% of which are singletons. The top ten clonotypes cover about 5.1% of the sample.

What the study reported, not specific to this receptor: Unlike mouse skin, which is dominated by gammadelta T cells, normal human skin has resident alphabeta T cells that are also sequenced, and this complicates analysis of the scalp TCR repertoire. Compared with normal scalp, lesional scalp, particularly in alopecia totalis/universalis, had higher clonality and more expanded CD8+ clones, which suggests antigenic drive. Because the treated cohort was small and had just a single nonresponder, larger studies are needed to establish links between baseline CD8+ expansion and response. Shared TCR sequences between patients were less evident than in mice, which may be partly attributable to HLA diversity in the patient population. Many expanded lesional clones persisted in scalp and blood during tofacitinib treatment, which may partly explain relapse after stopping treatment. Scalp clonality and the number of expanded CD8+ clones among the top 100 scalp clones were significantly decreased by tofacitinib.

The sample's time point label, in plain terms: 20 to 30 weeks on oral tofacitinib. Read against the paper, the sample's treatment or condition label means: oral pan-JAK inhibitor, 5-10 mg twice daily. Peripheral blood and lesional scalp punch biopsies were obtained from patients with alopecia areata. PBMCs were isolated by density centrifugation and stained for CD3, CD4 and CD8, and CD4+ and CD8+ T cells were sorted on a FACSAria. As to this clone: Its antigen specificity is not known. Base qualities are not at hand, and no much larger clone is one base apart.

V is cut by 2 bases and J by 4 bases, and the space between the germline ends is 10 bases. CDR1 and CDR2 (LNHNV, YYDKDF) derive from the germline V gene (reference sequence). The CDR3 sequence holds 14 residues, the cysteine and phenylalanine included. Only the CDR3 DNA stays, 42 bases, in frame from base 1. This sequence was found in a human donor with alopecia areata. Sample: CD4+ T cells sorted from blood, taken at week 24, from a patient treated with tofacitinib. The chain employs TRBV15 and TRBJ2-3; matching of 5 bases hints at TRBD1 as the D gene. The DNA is TGTGCCACCAGCAGACGACAGAGCGCAGATACGCAGTATTTT. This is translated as CATSRRQSADTQYF.